Each of the 21 T cell receptor beta chains below was sequenced from the same sample in a study of shared T cell receptors in the human thymus. Sequencing used immunoSEQ multiplex PCR; TCRdb keeps in-frame clones, though not all of them. The sample has some 760,000 clones, approximately 83% seen once. This sample was shared with a second study, whose subject was human thymus T cells.

Sequenced input: thymocytes. The source is a girl less than two years old with a congenital heart defect.

The chain recombines TRBV7-2 with TRBJ1-1; 7 nucleotides align to TRBD1. The V segment lost 5 bases and the J segment 0 bases; nucleotides outside the gene matches: 6. The germline CDR1 and CDR2 sequences are SGHTA and FQGNSA. This CDR3 spans 15 amino acids. In DNA, the CDR3 is TGTGCCAGCAGCGTGACAGGGACAATGAACACTGAAGCTTTCTTT. Protein: CASSVTGTMNTEAFF.

This chain links TRBV9 with TRBJ2-7, with D tentatively TRBD2 (7 bases). Trimming stripped 4 bases from V and 5 bases from J, with 22 bases between. Germline lookup yields CDR1 SGDLS and CDR2 YYNGEE. The CDR3 has 16 amino acids. CDR3 bases: TGTGCCAGCAGCTTACTCCCCGGGGGAGGGGGGAACGAGCAGTACTTC. Its protein is CASSLLPGGGGNEQYF.

CDR3 loop: CSVEDGEVGSGGNTIYF. In DNA, the CDR3 is TGCAGCGTTGAGGACGGGGAGGTAGGATCGGGCGGAAACACCATATATTTT. This chain connects TRBV29-1 to TRBJ1-3; no firm D call. Germline CDR1 SQVTM, CDR2 ANQGSEA. The germline V and J ends were trimmed by 3 bases and 4 bases, with 22 bases remaining between them. The CDR3 sequence is 17 residues long.

The chain couples TRBV5-4 to TRBJ1-1; the D is unclear. Germline V lookup: CDR1 SGHNT, CDR2 YYREEE (reference sequence). Trimming took 4 bases from V and 4 from J, leaving 14 bases between them. There are 14 residues in the CDR3. The CDR3 is CASSPGGQATEAFF. The CDR3 region has the DNA TGTGCCAGCAGCCCAGGCGGGCAGGCCACTGAAGCTTTCTTT.

The gene calls are TRBV18 and TRBJ2-7; the D gene is possibly TRBD2 (5 bases). Germline CDR1 is KGHSH and CDR2 is LQKENI. There are 15 residues in the CDR3. The V gene lost 3 bases and the J gene lost 5 bases, with 17 bases spanning the gap. CDR3 loop: CASSPKTQRGNEQYF. The CDR3 coding sequence is TGTGCCAGCTCACCGAAAACTCAGAGAGGGAACGAGCAGTACTTC.

The gene calls are TRBV25-1 and TRBJ2-5, with unresolved D. V dropped 1 base and J dropped 10 bases, with 7 bases sitting between them. Germline V gives CDR1 MGHDK, CDR2 SYGVNS. The CDR3 sequence is 11 residues long. CDR3 region: CASSESRSQYF. In nucleotides, the CDR3 is TGTGCCAGCAGTGAATCTAGGAGCCAGTACTTC. Supplemented by reference TRBV25-1 and TRBJ2-5, the full variable domain reads EADIYQTPRYLVIGTGKKITLECSQTMGHDKMYWYQQDPGMELHLIHYSYGVNSTEKGDLSSESTVSRIRTEHFPLTLESARPSHTSQYLCASSESRSQYFGPGTRLLVL.

V is TRBV19 and J is TRBJ1-5; 9 bases match TRBD1. V dropped 8 bases and J dropped 7; count of bases not matched to a gene: 12. The germline gives CDR1 LNHDA, CDR2 SQIVND (reference sequence). The CDR3 contains 15 residues. CDR3 residues: CASSLNRGLRQPQHF. The CDR3 nucleotides are TGTGCCAGTTCCTTAAACAGGGGGCTAAGGCAGCCCCAGCATTTT.

The chain has TRBV25-1 and TRBJ2-1; 8 nucleotides agree with TRBD2. V dropped 8 bases and J dropped 7; count of bases not matched to a gene: 19. Germline values: CDR1 MGHDK, CDR2 SYGVNS. The CDR3 sequence is 17 residues long. In nucleotides, the CDR3 is TGTGCCAGCGGAGAGTTAAGGGGGGCGGGGGGCCGGAATGAGCAGTTCTTC. Its protein is CASGELRGAGGRNEQFF.

This clone was seen a handful of times. This rearrangement joins TRBV7-4 to TRBJ1-2; D is uncertain. The V gene lost 2 bases and the J gene lost 0 bases, with 16 bases spanning the gap. Germline lookup yields CDR1 SGHVT and CDR2 SQSDAQ. The CDR3 has 17 amino acids. The CDR3 loop reads CASSLLWVFGANYGYTF. The CDR3 nucleotides are TGTGCCAGCAGCTTACTTTGGGTGTTCGGAGCTAACTATGGCTACACCTTC.

This sequence joins TRBV27 and TRBJ1-5, with no clear D. CDR3 length: 15 residues. The germline CDR1 and CDR2 sequences are MNHEY and SMNVEV (reference sequence). The V end lost 0 bases, the J end lost 3 bases, and 9 bases lay between the germline ends. CDR3 sequence reads: CASSLSRGFNQPQHF. The CDR3 DNA reads as TGTGCCAGCAGTTTATCACGGGGATTCAATCAGCCCCAGCATTTT.

The chain employs TRBV5-8 and TRBJ2-7; possible D gene TRBD1, 5 bases. CDR1 is SGHTS and CDR2 is YDEGEE in the germline V gene. CDR3 size: 14 residues. Trimming took 7 bases from V and 2 from J, leaving 16 bases between them. In DNA, the CDR3 is TGTGCCAGCCCCCGGTGGCAGGGCCCCTACGAGCAGTACTTC. It codes for CASPRWQGPYEQYF.

This clone was observed a few times. The chain recombines TRBV14 with TRBJ1-1; D possibly corresponds to TRBD1 (6 bases). V was trimmed by 3 bases and J by 1 base, leaving 15 bases between them. The CDR3 sequence is 16 residues long. Germline-derived CDR1 and CDR2 are SGHDN and FVKESK. CDR3 nucleotide sequence: TGTGCCAGCAGCCAGGGATTGCGGGGGGCGAACACTGAAGCTTTCTTT. Its protein product is CASSQGLRGANTEAFF.

This chain links TRBV11-2 with TRBJ2-1, with TRBD2 identical over 8 bases. Germline loops: CDR1 SGHAT, CDR2 FQNNGV. The CDR3 covers 14 residues. The junction had 0 bases not matched to a gene; V was cut back by 1 base and J by 4 bases. The DNA of the CDR3 is TGTGCCAGCAGCTTAGTAGCGGGGTACAATGAGCAGTTCTTC. This gives the protein CASSLVAGYNEQFF.

The genes are TRBV27 and TRBJ1-5; 8 positions agree with TRBD1. CDR3 length: 13 residues. Trimming took 8 bases from V and 6 from J; bases not matched to a gene: 6. CDR1 is MNHEY, CDR2 SMNVEV, per germline (reference sequence). The CDR3 loop is CASGPTGAQPQHF. The CDR3 DNA follows: TGTGCCAGCGGGCCGACAGGGGCTCAGCCCCAGCATTTT.

The rearrangement links TRBV5-6 to TRBJ2-4; TRBD2 agrees at 8 bases. The germline V gene has CDR1 SGHDT and CDR2 YYEEEE. Trimming at V came to 7 bases and at J to 4 bases, leaving 10 bases not matched to a gene. The CDR3 contains 15 residues. Written as DNA, the CDR3 is TGTGCCAGCGGTGGCCAAACTAGCGGTAAAAACATTCAGTACTTC. Its translation is CASGGQTSGKNIQYF. Looking up the rest from reference TRBV5-6 and TRBJ2-4 gives the full variable domain: DAGVTQSPTHLIKTRGQQVTLRCSPKSGHDTVSWYQQALGQGPQFIFQYYEEEERQRGNFPDRFSGHQFPNYSSELNVNALLLGDSALYLCASGGQTSGKNIQYFGAGTRLSVL.

In its sample, this clone was seen a few times. The chain combines TRBV11-2 with TRBJ2-7; D possibly corresponds to TRBD1 (7 bases). Trimming took off 0 bases at V and 5 bases at J, with 14 bases between the two ends. Germline CDR1 SGHAT, CDR2 FQNNGV. This CDR3 spans 15 amino acids. CDR3 sequence (DNA): TGTGCCAGCAGCTTAGACGCCCAGGGGGGCCACGAGCAGTACTTC. It codes for CASSLDAQGGHEQYF.

This clone appeared once. V usage is TRBV27 and J usage is TRBJ1-1, with 8 bases identical to TRBD1. The trim removed 2 bases at V and 0 bases at J, leaving 8 bases unmatched. The CDR3 sequence is 17 residues long. Germline V gene sequence: CDR1 MNHEY, CDR2 SMNVEV (reference sequence). The CDR3 DNA sequence: TGTGCCAGCAGTTTAAACCTCTGGACAGGGCTGAACACTGAAGCTTTCTTT. It codes for CASSLNLWTGLNTEAFF.

The J gene is TRBJ1-2, the V gene TRBV4-1, with TRBD1 as a possible D gene (5 bases). Trimming stripped 7 bases from V and 2 bases from J, with 14 bases between. The CDR3 runs 14 residues. Per the germline V gene, CDR1 is MGHRA and CDR2 is YSYEKL. In nucleotides, the CDR3 is TGCGCCAGCAACCGGGGGGGAGGGAACTATGGCTACACCTTC. Its translation is CASNRGGGNYGYTF.

CDR3 sequence (DNA): TGTGCCAGCAGTTTACAGGACAGGGAGGTTGGCTACTATGGCTACACCTTC. Its protein is CASSLQDREVGYYGYTF. The rearrangement joins TRBV28 to TRBJ1-2, with TRBD1 matching over 8 bases. The germline gives CDR1 MDHEN, CDR2 SYDVKM. The CDR3 length is 17 residues. J gave up 3 bases and V 2 bases, and 11 bases lay outside the gene matches.

The V gene is TRBV6-5, the J gene TRBJ2-7, with TRBD1 identical over 9 bases. This CDR3 has 14 amino acids. The J segment lost 4 bases and the V segment lost 6 bases, leaving 7 bases of the junction unmatched. In germline, CDR1 is MNHEY, CDR2 SVGAGI. CDR3 sequence (DNA): TGTGCCAGCAGCCCCGGACAGGGGTCGTACGAGCAGTACTTC. This translates into CASSPGQGSYEQYF.

CDR3 in amino acids: CASTLGGTGGTEAFF. The DNA for the CDR3 is TGCGCCAGCACCCTTGGCGGGACAGGGGGCACTGAAGCTTTCTTT. The V call is TRBV5-1, the J call TRBJ1-1; 11 positions agree with TRBD1. V lost 6 bases to trimming and J lost 4 bases; unmatched junction nucleotides: 8. Germline V gene data show CDR1 as SGHRS and CDR2 as YFSETQ. The CDR3 is made up of 15 amino acids. The full variable domain, its missing parts supplied by reference TRBV5-1 and TRBJ1-1, is KAGVTQTPRYLIKTRGQQVTLSCSPISGHRSVSWYQQTPGQGLQFLFEYFSETQRNKGNFPGRFSGRQFSNSRSEMNVSTLELGDSALYLCASTLGGTGGTEAFFGQGTRLTVV.